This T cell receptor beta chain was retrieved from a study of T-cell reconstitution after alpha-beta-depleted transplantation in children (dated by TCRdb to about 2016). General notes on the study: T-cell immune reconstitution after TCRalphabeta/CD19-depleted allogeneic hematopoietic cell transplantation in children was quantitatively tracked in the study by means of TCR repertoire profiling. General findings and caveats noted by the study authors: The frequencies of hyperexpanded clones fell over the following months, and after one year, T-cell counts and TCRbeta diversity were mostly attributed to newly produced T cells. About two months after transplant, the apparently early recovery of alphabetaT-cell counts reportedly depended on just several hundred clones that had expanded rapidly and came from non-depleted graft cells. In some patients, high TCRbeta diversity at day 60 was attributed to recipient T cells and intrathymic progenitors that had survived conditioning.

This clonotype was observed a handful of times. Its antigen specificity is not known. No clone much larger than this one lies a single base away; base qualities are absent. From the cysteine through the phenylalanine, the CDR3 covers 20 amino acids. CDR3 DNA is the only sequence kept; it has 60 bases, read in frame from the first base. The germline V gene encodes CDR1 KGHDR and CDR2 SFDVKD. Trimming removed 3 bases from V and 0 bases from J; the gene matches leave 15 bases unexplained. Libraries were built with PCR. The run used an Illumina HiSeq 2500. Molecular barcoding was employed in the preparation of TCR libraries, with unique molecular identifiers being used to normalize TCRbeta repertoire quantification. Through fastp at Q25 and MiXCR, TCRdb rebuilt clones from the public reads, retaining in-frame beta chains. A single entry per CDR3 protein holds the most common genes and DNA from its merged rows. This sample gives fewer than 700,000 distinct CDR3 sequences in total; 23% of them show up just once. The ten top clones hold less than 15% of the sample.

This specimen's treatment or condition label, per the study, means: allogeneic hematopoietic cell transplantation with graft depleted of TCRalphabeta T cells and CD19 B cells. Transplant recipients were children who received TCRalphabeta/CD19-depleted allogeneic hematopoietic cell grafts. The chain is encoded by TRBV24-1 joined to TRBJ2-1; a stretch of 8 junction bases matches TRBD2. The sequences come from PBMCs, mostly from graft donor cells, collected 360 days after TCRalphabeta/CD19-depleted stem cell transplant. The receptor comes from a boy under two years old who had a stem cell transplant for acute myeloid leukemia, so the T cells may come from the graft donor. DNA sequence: TGTGCCACCAGTGATCCCCCGGGGGGGCGGGGGCCCCACTCCTACAATGAGCAGTTCTTC. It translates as CATSDPPGGRGPHSYNEQFF.